The rows below give T cell receptor beta chains drawn from one sample of a study of blood T cell repertoires in COVID-19. Method: immunoSEQ multiplex PCR; TCRdb's copy keeps in-frame clones and lacks some. This sample carries 200,000 to 250,000 clones, 80% to 85% of them seen once, and the ten largest clones take approximately 7.6%. Sequencing input: peripheral blood. The receptors originated from a woman over 75 with COVID-19, enrolled during active disease. Each CDR3 is given with its conserved first and last residue. The order of the fields is D gene, V gene, clone size, J gene, CDR3 DNA, CDR3 protein. A D gene is named only where the DNA matches it firmly. Part of the rows lack a size; the others show once, few, many or a class for expanded clones.

D gene: NA
V gene: TRBV6-5
clone size: NA
J gene: TRBJ1-2
CDR3 DNA: TGTGCCAGCGGAGGGGTCTATGGCTACACCTTC
CDR3 protein: CASGGVYGYTF

D gene: NA
V gene: TRBV6-6
clone size: few
J gene: TRBJ2-7
CDR3 DNA: TGTGCCAGCACCCGGAGTTCCTACGAGCAGTACTTC
CDR3 protein: CASTRSSYEQYF

D gene: TRBD2
V gene: TRBV10-3
clone size: NA
J gene: TRBJ2-5
CDR3 DNA: TGTGCCATCAGTGGAGGTAGCGGGGAAGAGACCCAGTACTTC
CDR3 protein: CAISGGSGEETQYF

D gene: NA
V gene: TRBV6-5
clone size: NA
J gene: TRBJ1-2
CDR3 DNA: TGTGCCAGCAGGGCGGACACTAGCAAGGGCTACACCTTC
CDR3 protein: CASRADTSKGYTF

D gene: TRBD1
V gene: TRBV15
clone size: few
J gene: TRBJ1-1
CDR3 DNA: TGTGCCACCAGCAGATCAGGGGGCGCAGGGAGGACTGAAGCTTTCTTT
CDR3 protein: CATSRSGGAGRTEAFF

D gene: NA
V gene: TRBV7-9
clone size: NA
J gene: TRBJ1-1
CDR3 DNA: TGTGCCAGCAGCTTACGGGGTCAGAACACTGAAGCTTTCTTT
CDR3 protein: CASSLRGQNTEAFF

D gene: NA
V gene: TRBV4-2
clone size: NA
J gene: TRBJ1-3
CDR3 DNA: TGTGCCAGCAGCCAAGTCGGGGTAGGAGGGGGAAACACCATATATTTT
CDR3 protein: CASSQVGVGGGNTIYF

D gene: NA
V gene: TRBV27
clone size: NA
J gene: TRBJ2-7
CDR3 DNA: TGTGCCAGCAGTTCGACCTGGTCGTCTCCAAGTGGGGGGGAGCAGTACTTC
CDR3 protein: CASSSTWSSPSGGEQYF

D gene: TRBD1
V gene: TRBV28
clone size: NA
J gene: TRBJ2-4
CDR3 DNA: TGTGCCAGCACCCCCGACAGGGAATTGAGAAACATTCAGTACTTC
CDR3 protein: CASTPDRELRNIQYF

D gene: NA
V gene: TRBV19
clone size: NA
J gene: TRBJ2-5
CDR3 DNA: TGTGCCAGTAGTATAAGGGCAACAGGGAGGGAAGAGACCCAGTACTTC
CDR3 protein: CASSIRATGREETQYF

D gene: NA
V gene: TRBV2
clone size: NA
J gene: TRBJ2-1
CDR3 DNA: TGTGCCAGCAGCCCTCACCAGGAGGGCGAGCAGTTCTTC
CDR3 protein: CASSPHQEGEQFF

D gene: NA
V gene: TRBV5-1
clone size: NA
J gene: TRBJ2-3
CDR3 DNA: TGCGCCAGCAGCTTGACCGACAGGCAGGGGCTGTATTTT
CDR3 protein: CASSLTDRQGLYF

D gene: NA
V gene: TRBV9
clone size: NA
J gene: TRBJ2-3
CDR3 DNA: TGTGCCAGCAGCGTAGAGAGTCGGGATACGCAGTATTTT
CDR3 protein: CASSVESRDTQYF

D gene: TRBD1
V gene: TRBV5-5
clone size: NA
J gene: TRBJ1-6
CDR3 DNA: TGTGCCAGCAGCTTGGCCCGACAGGGGGCCAATAATTCACCCCTCCACTTT
CDR3 protein: CASSLARQGANNSPLHF

D gene: NA
V gene: TRBV11-2
clone size: NA
J gene: TRBJ2-7
CDR3 DNA: TGTGCCAGCAGCTCGCAGACGGGGGTTTTGTACGAGCAGTACTTC
CDR3 protein: CASSSQTGVLYEQYF

D gene: NA
V gene: TRBV10-3
clone size: NA
J gene: TRBJ2-2
CDR3 DNA: TGTGCCATCAGAGCGCCGGGGGGCCTAACGATCGGGGAGCTGTTTTTT
CDR3 protein: CAIRAPGGLTIGELFF

D gene: NA
V gene: TRBV5-1
clone size: NA
J gene: TRBJ1-6
CDR3 DNA: TGCGCCAGCAGCTTGGACAGGGTCCTCGGGACCCTCCACTTT
CDR3 protein: CASSLDRVLGTLHF

D gene: NA
V gene: TRBV30
clone size: few
J gene: TRBJ1-2
CDR3 DNA: TGTGCCTGGCTTACAGGGAAGTATGGCTACACCTTC
CDR3 protein: CAWLTGKYGYTF

D gene: NA
V gene: TRBV7-9
clone size: NA
J gene: TRBJ2-1
CDR3 DNA: TGTGCCAGCAGCCTTTCATCAGGATTAGGTTTCTTC
CDR3 protein: CASSLSSGLGFF

D gene: NA
V gene: TRBV5-1
clone size: NA
J gene: TRBJ2-7
CDR3 DNA: TGCGCCAGCAGGCCGGGTCCGGGACACAGACAGTCGACCTACGAGCAGTACTTC
CDR3 protein: CASRPGPGHRQSTYEQYF

D gene: NA
V gene: TRBV11-2
clone size: once
J gene: TRBJ1-3
CDR3 DNA: TGTGCCAGCACCCCAGGGCCCACCATATATTTT
CDR3 protein: CASTPGPTIYF

D gene: NA
V gene: TRBV6-2/TRBV6-3
clone size: NA
J gene: TRBJ1-2
CDR3 DNA: TGTGCCAGCAGTTACGACGGGACTTATGGCTACACCTTC
CDR3 protein: CASSYDGTYGYTF

D gene: NA
V gene: TRBV30
clone size: NA
J gene: TRBJ2-5
CDR3 DNA: TGTGCCTGGAGTGGGGGAGCCCAAGAGACCCAGTACTTC
CDR3 protein: CAWSGGAQETQYF

D gene: TRBD1
V gene: TRBV5-1
clone size: NA
J gene: TRBJ1-4
CDR3 DNA: TGCGCCAGCAGCTTCGGGACAGCAACTAATGAAAAACTGTTTTTT
CDR3 protein: CASSFGTATNEKLFF

D gene: TRBD1
V gene: TRBV12-5
clone size: NA
J gene: TRBJ1-5
CDR3 DNA: TGTGCTAGTGGTCAAGACAGGGACGATCAGCCCCAGCATTTT
CDR3 protein: CASGQDRDDQPQHF

D gene: TRBD1
V gene: TRBV12-5
clone size: NA
J gene: TRBJ1-2
CDR3 DNA: TGTGCTAGTGGTTTGGTTGTCGGACAGGGTAGGACGGCAGGTGGCTACACCTTC
CDR3 protein: CASGLVVGQGRTAGGYTF

D gene: TRBD1
V gene: TRBV6-5
clone size: NA
J gene: TRBJ1-4
CDR3 DNA: TGTGCCAGCAGTTACGGTGGACAGGGTGATGAAAAACTGTTTTTT
CDR3 protein: CASSYGGQGDEKLFF

D gene: TRBD2
V gene: TRBV5-4
clone size: NA
J gene: TRBJ2-1
CDR3 DNA: TGTGCCAGCAGCTTGAAGCTAGCGGGAGGGGGTGAGCAGTTCTTC
CDR3 protein: CASSLKLAGGGEQFF

D gene: NA
V gene: TRBV6-6
clone size: NA
J gene: TRBJ2-7
CDR3 DNA: TGTGCCAGCCATCCGGCGGCCCTCGCCTTCTACGAGCAGTACTTC
CDR3 protein: CASHPAALAFYEQYF

D gene: TRBD1
V gene: TRBV28
clone size: NA
J gene: TRBJ2-7
CDR3 DNA: TGTGCCAGCAGCTTGGACAGGTTGATGCAGTACTTC
CDR3 protein: CASSLDRLMQYF

D gene: NA
V gene: TRBV18
clone size: NA
J gene: TRBJ2-5
CDR3 DNA: TGTGCCAGCTCACCTGGCGGGGGCGAGACCCAGTACTTC
CDR3 protein: CASSPGGGETQYF

D gene: TRBD1
V gene: TRBV7-3
clone size: NA
J gene: TRBJ1-2
CDR3 DNA: TGTGCCAGCAGCTTTGGACAGGGGCAGGGCTACACCTTC
CDR3 protein: CASSFGQGQGYTF

D gene: TRBD1
V gene: TRBV15
clone size: NA
J gene: TRBJ1-1
CDR3 DNA: TGTGCCACCAGCAGGATCGGGACAGGGACGGCTGAAGCTTTCTTT
CDR3 protein: CATSRIGTGTAEAFF

D gene: NA
V gene: TRBV6-4
clone size: NA
J gene: TRBJ1-2
CDR3 DNA: TGTGCCAGCAGTGGGGGGGACCTAATGGGCTACACCTTC
CDR3 protein: CASSGGDLMGYTF

D gene: NA
V gene: TRBV6-2/TRBV6-3
clone size: NA
J gene: TRBJ1-2
CDR3 DNA: TGTGCCAGCAGCCTATCCGGGACACTGCGGGCCTATGGCTACACCTTC
CDR3 protein: CASSLSGTLRAYGYTF

D gene: NA
V gene: TRBV18
clone size: NA
J gene: TRBJ2-3
CDR3 DNA: TGTGCCAGCTCACAACAAGCAGATACGCAGTATTTT
CDR3 protein: CASSQQADTQYF

D gene: NA
V gene: TRBV25-1
clone size: few
J gene: TRBJ1-1
CDR3 DNA: TGTGCCAGCAGCATACAGGGCGCTGAAGCTTTCTTT
CDR3 protein: CASSIQGAEAFF

D gene: TRBD1
V gene: TRBV13
clone size: NA
J gene: TRBJ1-5
CDR3 DNA: TGTGCCAGCAGCCGCGGACAGGTCCGCAATCAGCCCCAGCATTTT
CDR3 protein: CASSRGQVRNQPQHF

D gene: NA
V gene: TRBV5-6
clone size: NA
J gene: TRBJ1-1
CDR3 DNA: TGTGCCAGCAGCCCTTCCCGGGGCAGGGGCGGAGAAGCTTTCTTT
CDR3 protein: CASSPSRGRGGEAFF

D gene: NA
V gene: TRBV9
clone size: NA
J gene: TRBJ1-6
CDR3 DNA: TGTGCCAGCTCTATGGTTGAGAATTCACCCCTCCACTTT
CDR3 protein: CASSMVENSPLHF

D gene: NA
V gene: TRBV9
clone size: NA
J gene: TRBJ2-5
CDR3 DNA: TGTGCCAGCAGCGCCGGGGTCCTTTCACGGGAGACCCAGTACTTC
CDR3 protein: CASSAGVLSRETQYF

D gene: NA
V gene: TRBV9
clone size: NA
J gene: TRBJ2-2
CDR3 DNA: TGTGCCAGCAGCCCTCCGTGGGGGAGGTACACCGGGGAGCTGTTTTTT
CDR3 protein: CASSPPWGRYTGELFF

D gene: TRBD2
V gene: TRBV3-1/TRBV3-2
clone size: NA
J gene: TRBJ2-5
CDR3 DNA: TGTGCCAGCACTAGCGGGGCCTTCCAAGAGACCCAGTACTTC
CDR3 protein: CASTSGAFQETQYF

D gene: TRBD1
V gene: TRBV7-9
clone size: NA
J gene: TRBJ1-2
CDR3 DNA: TGTGCCAGCAGCTACAGGGGCGCTGCCTATGGCTACACCTTC
CDR3 protein: CASSYRGAAYGYTF

D gene: NA
V gene: TRBV7-9
clone size: NA
J gene: TRBJ2-2
CDR3 DNA: TGTGCCAGCAGCTTAGTCTACCACCGGGATTCAAACACCGGGGAGCTGTTTTTT
CDR3 protein: CASSLVYHRDSNTGELFF

D gene: TRBD2
V gene: TRBV4-3
clone size: NA
J gene: TRBJ2-2
CDR3 DNA: TGCGCCAGCAGCCAAATAGCGGGAGGTACCGGGGAGCTGTTTTTT
CDR3 protein: CASSQIAGGTGELFF

D gene: NA
V gene: TRBV5-4
clone size: NA
J gene: TRBJ1-1
CDR3 DNA: TGTGCCAGCACCCTCGGGGGGCGTTGGGCTGAAGCTTTCTTT
CDR3 protein: CASTLGGRWAEAFF

D gene: TRBD1
V gene: TRBV19
clone size: NA
J gene: TRBJ2-4
CDR3 DNA: TGTGCCAGTAGTAATGACAGGGTGGATGGACAAAACATTCAGTACTTC
CDR3 protein: CASSNDRVDGQNIQYF

D gene: NA
V gene: TRBV9
clone size: NA
J gene: TRBJ2-1
CDR3 DNA: TGTGCCAGCAGCTTAACGGGGGGCTCGGGAGGACTGAATGAGCAGTTCTTC
CDR3 protein: CASSLTGGSGGLNEQFF

D gene: NA
V gene: TRBV6-4
clone size: NA
J gene: TRBJ2-2
CDR3 DNA: TGTGCCAGCAAGCTACAGGGCTACACCGGGGAGCTGTTTTTT
CDR3 protein: CASKLQGYTGELFF

D gene: NA
V gene: TRBV2
clone size: once
J gene: TRBJ2-1
CDR3 DNA: TGTGCCAGCGGGGCGGTCCAATACAATGAGCAGTTCTTC
CDR3 protein: CASGAVQYNEQFF

D gene: NA
V gene: TRBV7-9
clone size: NA
J gene: TRBJ1-1
CDR3 DNA: TGTGCCAGCAGCTCCCGACAGGTCCTTATGAACACTGAAGCTTTCTTT
CDR3 protein: CASSSRQVLMNTEAFF

D gene: NA
V gene: TRBV28
clone size: NA
J gene: TRBJ1-5
CDR3 DNA: TGTGCCAGCAGCGGGAGTTGGCTCCAGCCCCAGCATTTT
CDR3 protein: CASSGSWLQPQHF

D gene: TRBD1
V gene: TRBV30
clone size: NA
J gene: TRBJ2-7
CDR3 DNA: TGTGCCTGGAGTGGCGGACAGGGTCCCTCCTACGAGCAGTACTTC
CDR3 protein: CAWSGGQGPSYEQYF

D gene: NA
V gene: TRBV7-9
clone size: NA
J gene: TRBJ2-1
CDR3 DNA: TGTGCCAGCAGCCCCTCGAGGGGGTCCTACAATGAGCAGTTCTTC
CDR3 protein: CASSPSRGSYNEQFF